The source of this T cell receptor (beta chain) is a study of blood T cell repertoires in COVID-19. Looking at the study overall: The United States, Italy and Spain supplied acute and convalescent COVID-19 samples. Nucleic acid was either cDNA or gDNA, and it came from T cells, B-cell-depleted T cells, or PBMCs.

Profiling relied on immunoSEQ multiplex PCR, and the TCRdb table lists in-frame clones only, not all of them. The data show over 400,000 clones, roughly 89% seen once. The germline V and J ends were trimmed by 4 bases and 1 base, with 8 bases remaining between them. This CDR3 region has 13 residues. CDR1 MNHEY and CDR2 SVGAGI come from the germline V gene. What was sequenced was peripheral blood. This clonotype was obtained from a woman in her 30s with active or convalescent COVID-19. The chain links TRBV6-5 to TRBJ2-7; D perhaps matches TRBD2 (5 bases). The CDR3: CASSFGLSYEQYF. The CDR3 DNA follows: TGTGCCAGCAGTTTCGGACTTTCCTACGAGCAGTACTTC.